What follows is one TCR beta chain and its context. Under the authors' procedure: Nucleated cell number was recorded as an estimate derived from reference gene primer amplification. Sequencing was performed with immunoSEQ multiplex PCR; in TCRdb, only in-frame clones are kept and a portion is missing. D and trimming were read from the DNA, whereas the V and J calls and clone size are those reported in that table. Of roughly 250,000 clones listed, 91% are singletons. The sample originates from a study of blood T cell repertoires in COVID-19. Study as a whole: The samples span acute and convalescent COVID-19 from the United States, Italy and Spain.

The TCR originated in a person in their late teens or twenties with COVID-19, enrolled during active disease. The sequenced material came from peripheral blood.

CDR3 nucleotide sequence: TGTGCCAGCAGCTCCTCGGATGTGACAGCTAACTATGGCTACACCTTC. This gives the protein CASSSSDVTANYGYTF. The chain links TRBV7-2 to TRBJ1-2; weak D call: TRBD1 (5 bases). Per germline, CDR1 SGHTA and CDR2 FQGNSA. Trimming took 4 bases from V and 0 from J, leaving 15 bases between them. This CDR3 region has 16 residues.